The 23 T cell receptor beta chains below were found in one sample sequenced in a study of T-cell reconstitution after alpha-beta-depleted transplantation in children. TCRbeta library preparation incorporated unique molecular identifiers. TCRdb itself ran the PCR reads through MiXCR, one entry per CDR3 protein. The table lists 600,000 to 700,000 distinct CDR3 sequences, approximately 17% of them singletons, with 1.1% in the top ten. The sample consisted of PBMCs from the stem cell graft donor, taken from the stem cell graft. The receptors come from a human donor who donated a stem cell graft to a child with acute myeloid leukemia.

The sample holds many counts of this clonotype. This chain connects TRBV20-1 to TRBJ2-5, with 8 nucleotides matching TRBD2. The germline gives CDR1 DFQATT, CDR2 SNEGSKA (reference sequence). V lost 5 bases, J lost 1 base, and 9 bases stayed unmatched. The CDR3 covers 15 residues. CDR3 in DNA: TGCAGTGCTGGAGTTTGGCGGGGGGTCCAAGAGACCCAGTACTTC. It encodes CSAGVWRGVQETQYF.

Comments on this clonotype: This clone may be a read error of a much larger clone one base away. The V gene is TRBV29-1, the J gene TRBJ1-1; TRBD1 aligns across 7 bases. Trimming at V came to 3 bases and at J to 6 bases, leaving 4 bases not matched to a gene. CDR1 is SQVTM, CDR2 ANQGSEA, per germline. This CDR3 has 12 residues. The CDR3 DNA reads as TGCAGCGTTGAGAACAGGGGATCTGAAGCTTTCTTT. Protein sequence: CSVENRGSEAFF.

This clonotype has ten or more counts. V gene TRBV12-3 or TRBV12-4 combines with J gene TRBJ2-1, with a weak D call TRBD2 (7 bases). The ends were cut back, 0 bases at V and 5 bases at J, with 8 bases in the middle. The CDR3 length is 14 residues. CDR3 in amino acids: CASSLAGGHNEQFF. The CDR3 DNA sequence: TGTGCCAGCAGTTTAGCGGGGGGGCACAATGAGCAGTTCTTC.

This rearrangement joins TRBV2 to TRBJ2-7; D is ambiguous. The V gene's germline CDR1 is SNHLY and CDR2 FYNNEI. The CDR3 has 12 amino acids. Trimming stripped 7 bases from V and 1 base from J, with 8 bases between. The CDR3 spells CASKAISYEQYF. Here the CDR3 DNA reads TGTGCCAGCAAGGCGATTTCCTACGAGCAGTACTTC.

The sample holds many counts of this clonotype. The chain is built from TRBV6-1 and TRBJ1-1, with 7 positions matching TRBD1. Trimming removed 8 bases from V and 6 bases from J; junction bases left unmatched: 15. This CDR3 comprises 15 residues. Germline CDR1 reads MNHNS; CDR2 reads SASEGT. The CDR3 bases are TGTGCCAGCCGCCCTTTAGACAGGGCGAGGGCTGAAGCTTTCTTT. Encoded protein: CASRPLDRARAEAFF.

This clonotype was observed many times. The chain is built from TRBV20-1 and TRBJ1-5; D uncertain. The length of the CDR3 is 12 residues. The V gene's germline CDR1 is DFQATT and CDR2 SNEGSKA (reference sequence). Trimming shortened V by 3 bases and J by 1 base, and 4 bases separated the two germline ends. The CDR3 sequence is CSASQSNQPQHF. The DNA of the CDR3 is TGCAGTGCTAGCCAGAGCAATCAGCCCCAGCATTTT.

The chain joins TRBV30 to TRBJ2-5; D is perhaps TRBD1 (5 bases). The CDR3 extends over 12 amino acids. Germline CDR1 GTSNPN, CDR2 SVGIG (reference sequence). V lost 2 bases and J 7 bases, leaving 11 bases between the germline ends. This CDR3 is CAWSPLRGTQYF. CDR3 coding DNA: TGTGCCTGGAGTCCCCTAAGGGGGACCCAGTACTTC.

As regards this clonotype: A much larger clone lies a single base off, so this may be a read error. V is TRBV20-1 and J is TRBJ2-5; TRBD1 matches 8 bases. The CDR3 length is 13 residues. Germline V gives CDR1 DFQATT, CDR2 SNEGSKA (reference sequence). The CDR3, as DNA: TGCAGTGCCGACAGGGGAATACAAGAGACCCGGTACTTC. Amino acids: CSADRGIQETRYF.

The rearrangement uses TRBV7-9 and TRBJ2-7; the match to TRBD2 covers 8 bases. Germline CDR1 and CDR2: SEHNR and FQNEAQ (reference sequence). There are 14 residues in the CDR3. J lost 3 bases, V lost 1 base, and 2 bases had no gene match. CDR3 loop: CASSLVGLGYEQYF. CDR3 coding DNA: TGTGCCAGCAGCTTAGTGGGACTAGGCTACGAGCAGTACTTC.

Comment on this clonotype: A much larger clone lies a single base off, so this may be a read error. The gene calls are TRBV11-2 and TRBJ2-7, with 9 bases matching TRBD1. Looked up from germline, CDR1 is SGHAT and CDR2 is FQNNGV. The CDR3 is 14 amino acids. Trimming took 4 bases from V and 3 from J; bases not matched to a gene: 4. The chain's CDR3 is CASSSRDRDYEQYV. CDR3 DNA sequence: TGTGCCAGCAGCTCCCGGGACAGGGACTACGAGCAGTACGTC.

This chain joins TRBV6-2 or TRBV6-3 and TRBJ2-7, with 9 bases fitting TRBD2. The CDR3 length is 14 residues. The trim removed 7 bases at V and 2 bases at J, leaving 6 bases unmatched. Germline lookup yields CDR1 MNHEY and CDR2 SVGEGT. Here the CDR3 reads CASTRLADAYEQYF. The CDR3 bases are TGTGCCAGCACCCGACTAGCGGATGCCTACGAGCAGTACTTC.

V is TRBV25-1 and J is TRBJ2-2; 7 bases are shared with TRBD1. The trim removed 5 bases at V and 6 bases at J, leaving 9 bases unmatched. CDR1 is MGHDK and CDR2 is SYGVNS in the germline V gene. The CDR3 runs to 15 residues. The CDR3 loop reads CASSSMGQLAGELFF. CDR3 DNA: TGTGCCAGCAGTTCCATGGGACAGCTAGCCGGGGAGCTGTTTTTT.

Only a few counts were recorded for this clonotype. The chain has TRBV7-2 and TRBJ1-5; D unclear. V was pared by 2 bases and J by 7 bases, with 6 bases between. Germline assignment: CDR1 SGHTA and CDR2 FQGNSA. The CDR3 spans 12 residues. In DNA form, the CDR3 reads TGTGCCAGCAGCTTACACGGGCAGCCCCAGCATTTT. Protein sequence: CASSLHGQPQHF.

This clonotype showed up many times. This chain joins TRBV10-2 and TRBJ2-1; tentatively, D is TRBD1 (6 bases). This CDR3 has 14 amino acids. Looked up from germline, CDR1 is WSHSY and CDR2 is SAAADI. The ends were cut back, 6 bases at V and 1 base at J, with 10 bases in the middle. CDR3 residues: CASRQGGSYNEQFF. CDR3 DNA sequence: TGCGCCAGCAGACAGGGCGGATCCTACAATGAGCAGTTCTTC.

This clonotype was recorded at least ten times. The chain combines TRBV12-3 or TRBV12-4 with TRBJ1-5; D ambiguous. There are 15 residues in the CDR3. V was cut by 3 bases and J by 6 bases, with 15 bases left in between. CDR3 sequence (DNA): TGTGCCAGCAGTTTGGACGGGCCTGGGCCTCAGCCCCAGCATTTT. It specifies CASSLDGPGPQPQHF.

Only a few counts were recorded for this clonotype. V gene TRBV20-1 combines with J gene TRBJ1-2; TRBD1 is a possible D gene (5 bases). The V end lost 5 bases, the J end lost 4 bases, and 14 bases lay between the germline ends. The length of the CDR3 is 13 residues. Per germline, CDR1 DFQATT and CDR2 SNEGSKA (reference sequence). The CDR3 nucleotides read TGCAGTGCTCCCTCCGGGACGGCCTATGGCTACACCTTC. Translation gives CSAPSGTAYGYTF.

This clonotype was observed a few times. The CDR3 spells CASSLEAGGKVAFF. For the CDR3, the DNA is TGTGCCAGCAGCTTAGAAGCGGGGGGAAAGGTTGCGTTCTTC. The chain is built from TRBV7-9 and TRBJ2-1; 9 bases are shared with TRBD2. V lost 1 base to trimming and J lost 15 bases; unmatched junction nucleotides: 10. Germline assignment: CDR1 SEHNR and CDR2 FQNEAQ (reference sequence). The CDR3 sequence is 14 residues long.

The chain is built from TRBV7-9 and TRBJ2-1; 8 nucleotides agree with TRBD1. Germline loops: CDR1 SEHNR, CDR2 FQNEAQ (reference sequence). The CDR3 loop spans 14 amino acids. J lost 9 bases, V lost 2 bases, and 6 bases had no gene match. CDR3 in DNA: TGTGCCAGCAGCTTAACACAGGGGGGTGGTGAGCAGTTCTTC. This translates into CASSLTQGGGEQFF.

The chain joins TRBV2 to TRBJ2-1, with D possibly being TRBD2 (6 bases). CDR3 size: 12 residues. Trimming pared 10 bases from V and 6 bases from J, leaving 13 bases between. In germline, CDR1 is SNHLY, CDR2 FYNNEI. Here the CDR3 DNA reads TGTGCCACCCGGCAGGGACTCAATGAGCAGTTCTTC. Amino acid sequence: CATRQGLNEQFF.

There are a few counts of this clonotype. The J gene is TRBJ2-3, the V gene TRBV4-3; 8 bases are shared with TRBD2. V shed 0 bases and J 2 bases; nucleotides not matched to a gene: 1. CDR1 is LGHNA, CDR2 YSLEER, per germline. The CDR3 consists of 15 residues. Here the CDR3 DNA reads TGCGCCAGCAGCCAAGACGGGGGGGCCACAGATACGCAGTATTTT. It yields the protein CASSQDGGATDTQYF.

To note about this clonotype: One base away lies a much larger clone, so this may be a sequencing read error. The rearrangement uses TRBV7-8 and TRBJ1-6; tentative D call: TRBD1 (5 bases). This CDR3 spans 13 amino acids. CDR1 is SGHVS and CDR2 is FQNEAQ in the germline V gene. CDR3 DNA sequence: TGTCCCAGCAGCTTAGATTCCAGGGCAACCCTCCACTTT. This translates into CPSSLDSRATLHF.

This clonotype was picked up a small number of times. The CDR3 nucleotides are TGCAGTGCTAGGGGGACAGGGATCCCCGGGGAGCTGTTTTTT. Translation: CSARGTGIPGELFF. The chain joins TRBV20-1 to TRBJ2-2; TRBD1 agrees at 9 bases. CDR3 length: 14 amino acids. With V trimmed by 3 bases and J by 6 bases, 5 bases remained unmatched. CDR1 DFQATT and CDR2 SNEGSKA come from the germline V gene (reference sequence).

This clonotype was seen a few times. This chain joins TRBV24-1 and TRBJ2-1; D may be TRBD1 (6 bases). The CDR3 loop spans 14 amino acids. Germline lookup yields CDR1 KGHDR and CDR2 SFDVKD. V was shortened by 11 bases and J by 0 bases, with 13 bases between the two germline ends. As DNA, the CDR3 is TGTGCCAAATACAGGGTACCCTCCTACAATGAGCAGTTCTTC. This encodes CAKYRVPSYNEQFF.